This TCR beta chain was documented in a study of regulatory and conventional T cells in RAG deficiency. The study's findings and limits: RAG-deficient patients showed markedly lower Shannon entropy and higher Simpson indices than control T-cell subsets. Patient subsets had shorter CDR3s; Omenn Treg-Tconv overlap exceeded 75%. Other subsets showed approximately 9.6-fold reductions, but Treg unique TCR beta sequences fell approximately 90-fold in these patients.

Genomic DNA came from blood conventional CD4+ T cells gated CD25-low CD127-high. Some clones are missing from TCRdb's copy, which holds only in-frame ones; the method was immunoSEQ multiplex PCR. The sample shows some 21,000 clones, 85% to 95% of them seen only once. Comments on this clone: The target antigen is unknown.

Germline CDR1 and CDR2: MGHDK and SYGVNS. Trimming stripped 6 bases from V and 2 bases from J, with 10 bases between. The CDR3 spans 13 residues. These data were also filed under a second study, of regulatory T cells. That paper states: The primer mix had 52 TRBV and 13 TRBJ primers. Regulatory T cells showed the strongest V-J pair restriction and V/J gene skewing among patient repertoires.

Sequencing used CD4+ T cells sorted from blood. The V and J genes are TRBV25-1 and TRBJ1-1, with no clear D. The receptor was isolated from a human donor in good health. The DNA of the CDR3 is TGTGCCAGCAGAGCTCCGTATAACACTGAAGCTTTCTTT. It is translated as CASRAPYNTEAFF.